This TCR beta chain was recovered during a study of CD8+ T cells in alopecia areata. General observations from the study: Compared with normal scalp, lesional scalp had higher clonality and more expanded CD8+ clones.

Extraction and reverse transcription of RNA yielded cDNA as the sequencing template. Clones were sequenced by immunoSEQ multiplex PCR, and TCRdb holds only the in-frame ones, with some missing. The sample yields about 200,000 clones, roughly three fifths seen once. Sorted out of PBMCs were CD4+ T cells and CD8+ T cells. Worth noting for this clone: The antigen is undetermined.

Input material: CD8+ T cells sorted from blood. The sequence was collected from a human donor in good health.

The CDR3 sequence is CASSFSGSNGELFF. CDR3 nucleotide sequence: TGTGCCAGCAGCTTCTCAGGGTCCAACGGGGAGCTGTTTTTT. The chain employs TRBV5-4 and TRBJ2-2, with a weak D call TRBD1 (5 bases). Germline CDR1 reads SGHNT; CDR2 reads YYREEE (reference sequence). V lost 2 bases to trimming and J lost 7 bases, with 12 bases between them. This CDR3 has 14 amino acids. Full variable domain (remainder filled in from reference TRBV5-4 and TRBJ2-2): ETGVTQSPTHLIKTRGQQVTLRCSSQSGHNTVSWYQQALGQGPQFIFQYYREEENGRGNFPPRFSGLQFPNYSSELNVNALELDDSALYLCASSFSGSNGELFFGEGSRLTVL.